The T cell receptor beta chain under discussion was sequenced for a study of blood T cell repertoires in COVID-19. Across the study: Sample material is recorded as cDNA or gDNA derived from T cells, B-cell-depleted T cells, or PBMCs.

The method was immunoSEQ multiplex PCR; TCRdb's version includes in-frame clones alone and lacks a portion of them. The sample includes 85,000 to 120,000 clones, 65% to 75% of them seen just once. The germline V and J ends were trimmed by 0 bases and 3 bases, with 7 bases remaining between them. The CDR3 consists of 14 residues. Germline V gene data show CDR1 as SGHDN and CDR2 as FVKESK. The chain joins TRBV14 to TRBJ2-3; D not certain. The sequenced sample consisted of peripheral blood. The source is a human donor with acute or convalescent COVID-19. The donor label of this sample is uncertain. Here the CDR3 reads CASSQELITDTQYF. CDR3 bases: TGTGCCAGCAGCCAAGAATTAATTACAGATACGCAGTATTTT.